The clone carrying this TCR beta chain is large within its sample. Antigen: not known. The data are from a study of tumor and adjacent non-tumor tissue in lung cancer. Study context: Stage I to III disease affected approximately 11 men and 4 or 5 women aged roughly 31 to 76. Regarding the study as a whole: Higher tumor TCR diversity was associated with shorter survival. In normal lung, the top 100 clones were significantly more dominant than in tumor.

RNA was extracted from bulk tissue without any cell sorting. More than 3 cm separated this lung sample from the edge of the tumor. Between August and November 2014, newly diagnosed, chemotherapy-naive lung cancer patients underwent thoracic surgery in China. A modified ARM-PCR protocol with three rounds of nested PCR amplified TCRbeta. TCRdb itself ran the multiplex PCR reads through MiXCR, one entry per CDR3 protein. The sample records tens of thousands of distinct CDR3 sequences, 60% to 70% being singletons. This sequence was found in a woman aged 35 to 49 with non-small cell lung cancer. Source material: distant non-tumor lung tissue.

The CDR3 reads CASRRGTDTTYEQYF. CDR3 nucleotides: TGTGCCAGCCGGAGGGGTACAGATACAACCTACGAGCAGTACTTC. This rearrangement joins TRBV6-1 to TRBJ2-7, with a weak D call TRBD2 (6 bases). Trimming took off 8 bases at V and 2 bases at J, with 19 bases between the two ends. Germline values: CDR1 MNHNS, CDR2 SASEGT. There are 15 residues in the CDR3.